This T cell receptor (beta chain) is drawn from a study of cytomegalovirus exposure and HLA in healthy donors. This CDR3 comprises 13 residues. J gave up 2 bases and V 10 bases, and 4 bases lay outside the gene matches. Germline V gene data show CDR1 as ENHRY and CDR2 as SYGVKD. Overall study findings and caveats: TCR clusters originating in the first cohort tended to co-occur in the roughly 130 validation repertoires, according to a later analysis.

A remark on this clone: What it binds is not known.

TCRdb's table, derived via immunoSEQ multiplex PCR, lists solely in-frame clones and lacks some. The data contain some 190,000 clones, about 84% of them singletons. The V gene is TRBV10-3, the J gene TRBJ2-1; 8 nucleotides line up with TRBD1. Input material: PBMCs. This clonotype was obtained from a woman under 30 in good health and CMV-seronegative. CDR3 sequence reads: CATDRGTYNEQFF. CDR3 sequence (DNA): TGTGCCACCGACAGGGGTACCTACAATGAGCAGTTCTTC.